The 18 T cell receptor beta chains below come from one sample, sequenced in a study of CD8 T cells in ankylosing spondylitis. One entry per CDR3 protein, called by TCRdb with MiXCR from the 5' RACE reads. The sample lists roughly 150,000 distinct CDR3 sequences, around a third occurring once. The sample comprised synovial fluid, either unsorted or a sorted T cell fraction (not recorded which). These receptors came from a male donor with ankylosing spondylitis.

This clonotype has only a few counts. The chain combines TRBV13 with TRBJ2-3, with a weak D call TRBD1 (6 bases). The V gene lost 2 bases and the J gene lost 2 bases, with 20 bases spanning the gap. The length of the CDR3 is 18 residues. Germline CDR1 is PRHDT and CDR2 is FYEKMQ (reference sequence). CDR3 sequence (DNA): TGTGCCAGCAGCTTATTTGGGACAATACAAAAAAACACAGATACGCAGTATTTT. This gives the protein CASSLFGTIQKNTDTQYF.

V and J are TRBV27 and TRBJ1-2, with 8 nucleotides matching TRBD1. From germline, CDR1 is MNHEY and CDR2 SMNVEV (reference sequence). V lost 5 bases to trimming and J lost 4 bases; unmatched junction nucleotides: 9. The CDR3 covers 15 residues. As DNA, the CDR3 is TGTGCCAGCAGTCCCCAGGGACAGGTGTCCTATGGCTACACCTTC. It codes for CASSPQGQVSYGYTF.

V gene TRBV20-1 combines with J gene TRBJ2-7, with a possible D match to TRBD1 (6 bases). The V gene's germline CDR1 is DFQATT and CDR2 SNEGSKA (reference sequence). V lost 3 bases, J lost 5 bases, and 14 bases lay in between. This CDR3 has 13 residues. CDR3 sequence: CSARPRGRDEQYF. CDR3 nucleotide sequence: TGCAGTGCTAGGCCCAGGGGTAGAGACGAGCAGTACTTC.

This clonotype was detected ten times or more. The genes are TRBV27 and TRBJ2-2; no definite D call. Trimming removed 3 bases from V and 0 bases from J, with 5 bases in between. The CDR3 contains 14 residues. Germline V CDR1 and CDR2: MNHEY, SMNVEV (reference sequence). CDR3 loop: CASSFYPNTGELFF. DNA for the CDR3: TGTGCCAGCAGTTTTTACCCGAACACCGGGGAGCTGTTTTTT.

This chain joins TRBV18 and TRBJ2-7, with 11 nucleotides matching TRBD2. CDR1 and CDR2 from the germline V gene are KGHSH and LQKENI. V lost 6 bases to trimming and J lost 7 bases; unmatched junction nucleotides: 5. There are 13 residues in the CDR3. The CDR3: CASSETSGMEQYF. The DNA of the CDR3 is TGTGCCAGCTCCGAGACTAGCGGGATGGAGCAGTACTTC.

CDR3 DNA sequence: TGTGCCAGCAGTTTATTCGGGACTGCAACTAATGAAAAACTGTTTTTT. Amino acids: CASSLFGTATNEKLFF. The V gene is TRBV28, the J gene TRBJ1-4; possibly TRBD1 for D (5 bases). V was trimmed by 1 base and J by 0 bases, leaving 9 bases between them. There are 16 residues in the CDR3. Germline CDR1 reads MDHEN; CDR2 reads SYDVKM.

This clonotype was detected only a few times. The V and J genes are TRBV11-3 and TRBJ2-1, with TRBD2 matching over 10 bases. CDR1 and CDR2 from the germline V gene are SGHNT and YENEEA. The ends lost 1 base at V and 6 bases at J; junction bases unmatched: 3. This CDR3 contains 15 residues. As DNA, the CDR3 is TGTGCCAGCAGCTTAGTTAGCGGGGGGCTCAATGAGCAGTTCTTC. Translating it yields CASSLVSGGLNEQFF.

This clonotype turned up a few times. The gene calls are TRBV20-1 and TRBJ2-5; the D gene could be TRBD1 or TRBD2 (6 bases each). CDR3 length equals 15 residues. Trimming pared 5 bases from V and 0 bases from J, leaving 16 bases between. CDR1 and CDR2 from the germline V gene are DFQATT and SNEGSKA (reference sequence). The CDR3 is CSAAGGLAYQETQYF. DNA of the CDR3: TGCAGTGCTGCTGGGGGGCTGGCGTACCAAGAGACCCAGTACTTC.

This rearrangement joins TRBV28 to TRBJ2-7; weak D call: TRBD1 (6 bases). The germline V gene encodes CDR1 MDHEN and CDR2 SYDVKM. The CDR3 has 16 amino acids. V was pared by 3 bases and J by 4 bases, with 19 bases between. The CDR3 is CASSLHGEKQGYEQYF. The CDR3 DNA is TGTGCCAGCAGTTTGCACGGTGAAAAGCAGGGGTACGAGCAGTACTTC. Combining the CDR3 with reference TRBV28 and TRBJ2-7 gives the whole variable domain DVKVTQSSRYLVKRTGEKVFLECVQDMDHENMFWYRQDPGLGLRLIYFSYDVKMKEKGDIPEGYSVSREKKERFSLILESASTNQTSMYLCASSLHGEKQGYEQYFGPGTRLTVT.

This clonotype has just a few counts. The chain combines TRBV4-2 with TRBJ2-5; TRBD2 aligns across 14 bases. The CDR3 runs 16 residues. After removal of 1 base from V and 2 bases from J, the junction contained 0 bases not matched to a gene. CDR1 and CDR2 from the germline V gene are LGHNA and YNFKEQ. The CDR3 protein is CASSQGTSGRQETQYF. The CDR3 nucleotides read TGTGCCAGCAGCCAAGGGACTAGCGGGAGGCAAGAGACCCAGTACTTC.

The rearrangement joins TRBV5-1 to TRBJ2-4; 9 bases align to TRBD1. Germline V gives CDR1 SGHRS, CDR2 YFSETQ. The CDR3 spans 18 residues. The V segment lost 4 bases and the J segment 6 bases; nucleotides outside the gene matches: 17. CDR3 nucleotides: TGCGCCAGCAGCCCCCCGAGGACAGGGGACAACCTAGGAAACATTCAGTACTTC. This codes for CASSPPRTGDNLGNIQYF.

The chain couples TRBV5-6 to TRBJ2-2; 7 nucleotides align to TRBD1. The CDR3 contains 17 residues. The V gene's germline CDR1 is SGHDT and CDR2 YYEEEE. J gave up 5 bases and V 0 bases, and 10 bases lay outside the gene matches. CDR3 in amino acids: CASSLGQGVLRTGELFF. As DNA, the CDR3 is TGTGCCAGCAGCTTGGGGCAGGGGGTTTTGAGAACCGGGGAGCTGTTTTTT.

This clonotype appeared many times. V is TRBV2 and J is TRBJ1-5; TRBD1 agrees at 12 bases. V gave up 7 bases and J gave up 7 bases; unmatched junction bases: 5. CDR1 is SNHLY, CDR2 FYNNEI, per germline. The CDR3 runs 14 residues. Here the CDR3 DNA reads TGTGCCAGCATGGGGACAGGGGGCCGACAGCCCCAGCATTTT. As protein: CASMGTGGRQPQHF.

The table lists this clonotype with a few counts. The junction departs from germline at one end; a sequencing error may be responsible. As DNA, the CDR3 is TGCGCCAGCAGCCAGGGTATAGGTGGAGCTGTTTTT. This codes for CASSQGIGGAVF. The chain recombines TRBV4-3 with TRBJ2-2; D is unresolved. CDR1 LGHNA and CDR2 YSLEER come from the germline V gene. This CDR3 contains 12 residues.

The chain joins TRBV12-3 or TRBV12-4 to TRBJ1-1, with D maybe TRBD1 (5 bases). The CDR3 is made up of 16 amino acids. V lost 1 base to trimming and J lost 3 bases, with 15 bases between them. The chain's CDR3 is CASSLGLGVGDTEAFF. The CDR3 DNA sequence: TGTGCCAGCAGTTTAGGGCTGGGGGTAGGGGACACTGAAGCTTTCTTT.

This clonotype was counted ten times or more. The chain recombines TRBV5-1 with TRBJ1-1; D may be TRBD1 (6 bases). V shed 4 bases and J shed 0 bases, with 10 bases lying between them. This CDR3 comprises 14 residues. Germline V lookup: CDR1 SGHRS, CDR2 YFSETQ. CDR3 sequence reads: CASSLGGMNTEAFF. The CDR3 DNA follows: TGCGCCAGCAGCCTGGGGGGCATGAACACTGAAGCTTTCTTT.

A few counts support this clonotype. V usage is TRBV9 and J usage is TRBJ2-7; 8 nucleotides line up with TRBD1. With 2 bases clipped from V and 6 bases from J, the junction kept 7 bases outside the gene matches. Germline CDR1 reads SGDLS; CDR2 reads YYNGEE. CDR3 size: 14 residues. In nucleotides, the CDR3 is TGTGCCAGCAGCGTGAGGGACAGGCAGGGCGAGCAGTACTTC. Translated: CASSVRDRQGEQYF.

At least ten counts were recorded for this clonotype. The genes are TRBV12-3 or TRBV12-4 and TRBJ2-3, with unresolved D. V was trimmed by 1 base and J by 1 base, leaving 9 bases between them. The CDR3 spans 15 residues. The CDR3 coding sequence is TGTGCCAGCAGTTTAGATGAGAAGGGCACAGATACGCAGTATTTT. It codes for CASSLDEKGTDTQYF.